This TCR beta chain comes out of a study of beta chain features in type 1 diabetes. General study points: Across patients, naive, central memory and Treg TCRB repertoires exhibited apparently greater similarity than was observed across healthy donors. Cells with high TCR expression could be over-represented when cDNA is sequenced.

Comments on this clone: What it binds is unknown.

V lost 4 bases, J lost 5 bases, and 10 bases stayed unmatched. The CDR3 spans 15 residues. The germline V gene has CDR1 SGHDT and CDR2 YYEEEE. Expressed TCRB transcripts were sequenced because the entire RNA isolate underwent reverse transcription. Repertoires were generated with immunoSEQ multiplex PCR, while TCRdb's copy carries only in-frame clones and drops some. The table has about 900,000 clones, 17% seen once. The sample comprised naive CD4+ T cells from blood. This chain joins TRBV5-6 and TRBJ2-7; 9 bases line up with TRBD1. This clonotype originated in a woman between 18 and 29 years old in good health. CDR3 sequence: CASSPIGTGINEQYF. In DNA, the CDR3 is TGTGCCAGCAGCCCCATTGGGACAGGGATCAACGAGCAGTACTTC.